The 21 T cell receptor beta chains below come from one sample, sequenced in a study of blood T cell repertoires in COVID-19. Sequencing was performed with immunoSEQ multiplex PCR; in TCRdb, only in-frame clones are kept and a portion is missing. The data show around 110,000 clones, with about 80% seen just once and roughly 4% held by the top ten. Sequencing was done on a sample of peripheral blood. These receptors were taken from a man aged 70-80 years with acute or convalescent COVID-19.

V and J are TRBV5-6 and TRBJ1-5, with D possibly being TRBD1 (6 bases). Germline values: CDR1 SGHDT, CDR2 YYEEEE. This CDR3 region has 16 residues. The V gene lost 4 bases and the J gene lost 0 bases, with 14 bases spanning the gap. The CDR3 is CASSLRDTHSNQPQHF. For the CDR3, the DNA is TGTGCCAGCAGCCTCCGGGACACCCATAGCAATCAGCCCCAGCATTTT.

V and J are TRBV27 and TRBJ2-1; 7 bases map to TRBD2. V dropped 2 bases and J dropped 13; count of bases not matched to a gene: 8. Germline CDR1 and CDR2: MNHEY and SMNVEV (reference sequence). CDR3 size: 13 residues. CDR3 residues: CASSLNGGWEQFF. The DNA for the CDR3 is TGTGCCAGCAGTTTAAACGGGGGGTGGGAACAGTTCTTC.

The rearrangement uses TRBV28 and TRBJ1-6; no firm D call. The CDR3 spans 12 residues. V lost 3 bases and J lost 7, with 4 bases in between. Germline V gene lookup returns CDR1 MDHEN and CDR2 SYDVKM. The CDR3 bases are TGTGCCAGCAGTTTTCAGAATTCACCCCTCCACTTT. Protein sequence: CASSFQNSPLHF.

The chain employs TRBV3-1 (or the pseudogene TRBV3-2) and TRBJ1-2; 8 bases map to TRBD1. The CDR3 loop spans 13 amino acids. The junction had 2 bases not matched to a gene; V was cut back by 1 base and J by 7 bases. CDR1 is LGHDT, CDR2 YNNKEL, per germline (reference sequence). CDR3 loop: CASSQGTGSGYTF. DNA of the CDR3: TGTGCCAGCAGCCAAGGGACAGGGAGTGGCTACACCTTC.

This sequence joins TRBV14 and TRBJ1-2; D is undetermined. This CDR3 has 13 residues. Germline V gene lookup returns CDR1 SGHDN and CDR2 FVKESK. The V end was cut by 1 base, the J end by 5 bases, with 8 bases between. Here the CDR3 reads CASSQVAQYGYTF. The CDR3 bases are TGTGCCAGCAGCCAAGTCGCCCAGTATGGCTACACCTTC.

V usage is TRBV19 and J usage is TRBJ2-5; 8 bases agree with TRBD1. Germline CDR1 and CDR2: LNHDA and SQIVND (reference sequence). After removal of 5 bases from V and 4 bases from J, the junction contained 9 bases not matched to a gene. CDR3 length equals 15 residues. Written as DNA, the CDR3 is TGTGCCAGTAGTCCCCCGGGGACAGGATCAGAGACCCAGTACTTC. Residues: CASSPPGTGSETQYF.

The CDR3 loop reads CASSWTSGIYNEQFF. DNA of the CDR3: TGCGCCAGCAGCTGGACTAGTGGGATATACAATGAGCAGTTCTTC. The chain carries TRBV5-1 and TRBJ2-1, with TRBD2 identical over 7 bases. This CDR3 is built from 15 residues. With V trimmed by 3 bases and J by 4 bases, 7 bases remained unmatched. Germline CDR1 reads SGHRS; CDR2 reads YFSETQ.

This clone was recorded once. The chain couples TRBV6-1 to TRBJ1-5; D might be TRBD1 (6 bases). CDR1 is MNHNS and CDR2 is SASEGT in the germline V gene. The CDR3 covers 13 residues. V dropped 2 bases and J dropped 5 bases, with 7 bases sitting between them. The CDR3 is CASSETGYQPQHF. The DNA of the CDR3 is TGTGCCAGCAGTGAAACAGGGTATCAGCCCCAGCATTTT.

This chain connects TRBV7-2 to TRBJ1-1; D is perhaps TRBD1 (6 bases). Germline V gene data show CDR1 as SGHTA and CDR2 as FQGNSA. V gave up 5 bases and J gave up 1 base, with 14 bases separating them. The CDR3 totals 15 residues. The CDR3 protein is CASSLGAGANTEAFF. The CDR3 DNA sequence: TGTGCCAGCAGCCTGGGGGCAGGCGCGAACACTGAAGCTTTCTTT.

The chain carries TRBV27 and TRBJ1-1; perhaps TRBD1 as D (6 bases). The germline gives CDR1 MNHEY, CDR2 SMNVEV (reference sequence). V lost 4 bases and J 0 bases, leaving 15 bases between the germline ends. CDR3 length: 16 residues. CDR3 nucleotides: TGTGCCAGCAGTTCGGACAGTACTATAATGAACACTGAAGCTTTCTTT. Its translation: CASSSDSTIMNTEAFF.

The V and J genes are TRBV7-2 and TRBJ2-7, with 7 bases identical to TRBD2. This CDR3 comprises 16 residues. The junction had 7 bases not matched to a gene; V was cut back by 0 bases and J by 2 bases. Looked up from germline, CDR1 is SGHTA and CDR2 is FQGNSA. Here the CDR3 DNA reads TGTGCCAGCAGCTTAGCGGGAGGGACCCTCGCCTACGAGCAGTACTTC. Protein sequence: CASSLAGGTLAYEQYF.

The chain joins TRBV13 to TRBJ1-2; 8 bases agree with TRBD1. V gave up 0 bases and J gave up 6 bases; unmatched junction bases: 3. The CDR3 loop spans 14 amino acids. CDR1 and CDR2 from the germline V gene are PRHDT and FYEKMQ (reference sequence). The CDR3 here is CASSLGQGADGYTF. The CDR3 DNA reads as TGTGCCAGCAGCTTAGGTCAGGGGGCGGATGGCTACACCTTC. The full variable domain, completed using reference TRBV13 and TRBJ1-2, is AAGVIQSPRHLIKEKRETATLKCYPIPRHDTVYWYQQGPGQDPQFLISFYEKMQSDKGSIPDRFSAQQFSDYHSELNMSSLELGDSALYFCASSLGQGADGYTFGSGTRLTVV.

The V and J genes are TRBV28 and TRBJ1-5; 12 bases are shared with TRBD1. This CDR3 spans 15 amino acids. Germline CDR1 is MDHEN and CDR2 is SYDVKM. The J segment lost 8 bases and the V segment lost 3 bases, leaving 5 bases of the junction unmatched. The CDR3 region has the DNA TGTGCCAGCAGTTTCTCGGGACAGGGGGCAAAGCCCCAGCATTTT. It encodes CASSFSGQGAKPQHF.

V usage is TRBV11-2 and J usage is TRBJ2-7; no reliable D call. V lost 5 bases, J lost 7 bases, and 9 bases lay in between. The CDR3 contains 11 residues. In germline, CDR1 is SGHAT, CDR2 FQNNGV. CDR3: CASSPRGEQYF. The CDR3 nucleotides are TGTGCCAGCAGCCCAAGAGGAGAGCAGTACTTC.

Here the CDR3 reads CASSYSIQGSYEQYF. In DNA form, the CDR3 reads TGTGCCAGCAGTTACTCGATTCAGGGAAGCTACGAGCAGTACTTC. V is TRBV6-5 and J is TRBJ2-7, with D tentatively TRBD1 (5 bases). Per germline, CDR1 MNHEY and CDR2 SVGAGI. V was trimmed by 0 bases and J by 3 bases, leaving 12 bases between them. The CDR3 length is 15 residues.

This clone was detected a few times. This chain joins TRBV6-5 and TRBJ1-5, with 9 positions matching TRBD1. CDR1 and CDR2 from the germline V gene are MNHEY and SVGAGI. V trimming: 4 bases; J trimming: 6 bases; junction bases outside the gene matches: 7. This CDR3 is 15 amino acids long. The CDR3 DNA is TGTGCCAGCAGTTGGACAGGGGCAGAGGGTCAGCCCCAGCATTTT. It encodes CASSWTGAEGQPQHF.

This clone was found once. The CDR3 coding sequence is TGCGCCAGCAGCTTGGCCGAGATCTCTGGGGCCAACGTCCTGACTTTC. The encoded protein is CASSLAEISGANVLTF. This chain connects TRBV5-1 to TRBJ2-6; D gene uncertain. Germline CDR1 is SGHRS and CDR2 is YFSETQ. This CDR3 is 16 amino acids long. Trimming cost V 0 bases and J 0 bases, with 7 bases left between them.

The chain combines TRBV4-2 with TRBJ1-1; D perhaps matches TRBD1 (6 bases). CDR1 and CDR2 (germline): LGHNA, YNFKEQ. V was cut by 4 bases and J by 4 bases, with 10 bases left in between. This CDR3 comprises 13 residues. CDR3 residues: CASSRTGSTEAFF. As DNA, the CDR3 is TGTGCCAGCAGCCGAACAGGGTCCACTGAAGCTTTCTTT.

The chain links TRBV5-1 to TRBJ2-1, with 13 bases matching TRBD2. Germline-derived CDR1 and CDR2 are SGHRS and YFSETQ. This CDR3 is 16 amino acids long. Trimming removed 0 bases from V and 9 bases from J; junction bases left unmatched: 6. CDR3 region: CASSLVGLAGVSEQFF. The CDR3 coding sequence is TGCGCCAGCAGCTTGGTTGGACTAGCGGGGGTAAGTGAGCAGTTCTTC.

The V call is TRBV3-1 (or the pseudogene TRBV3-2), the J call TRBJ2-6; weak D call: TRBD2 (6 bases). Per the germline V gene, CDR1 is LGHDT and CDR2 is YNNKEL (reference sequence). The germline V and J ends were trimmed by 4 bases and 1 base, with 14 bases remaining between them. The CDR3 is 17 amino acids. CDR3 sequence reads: CASSLDGTASGANVLTF. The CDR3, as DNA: TGTGCCAGCAGCCTAGACGGGACTGCATCTGGGGCCAACGTCCTGACTTTC.

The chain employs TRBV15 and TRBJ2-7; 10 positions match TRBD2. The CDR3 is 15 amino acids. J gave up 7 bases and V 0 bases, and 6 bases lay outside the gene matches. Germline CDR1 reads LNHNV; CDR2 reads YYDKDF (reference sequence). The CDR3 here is CATSRDVLAGREQYF. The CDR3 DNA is TGTGCCACCAGCAGAGATGTACTAGCGGGGAGGGAGCAGTACTTC.